This is a list of T cell receptor beta chains from one sample in a study of blood T cells in healthy people across ages. Each CDR3 protein is one row after TCRdb ran MiXCR on the 5' RACE reads. This table has approximately 800,000 distinct CDR3 sequences, about 34% appearing once. The sequenced sample was blood. The receptors originated from a man aged 18 to 30 in good health. Each CDR3 is given with its conserved first and last residue. Each record gives: clone size, V gene, J gene, D gene, CDR3 protein, CDR3 DNA. The D gene is left open where the match is weak. Expanded clones are given a class, and other clones once, few, many or no size at all.

size: .; V: TRBV7-2; J: TRBJ2-6; D: .; CDR3: CASSLVVSGAGGANVLTF; DNA: TGTGCCAGCAGCTTAGTTGTTTCGGGCGCGGGTGGGGCCAACGTCCTGACTTTC
size: few; V: TRBV7-2; J: TRBJ1-6; D: .; CDR3: CASSLGSGRESPLHF; DNA: TGTGCCAGCAGCTTAGGGTCCGGCAGGGAATCACCCCTCCACTTT
size: .; V: TRBV7-2; J: TRBJ2-2; D: .; CDR3: CASSPRTDVGTGELFF; DNA: TGTGCCAGCAGCCCCAGGACAGATGTCGGCACCGGGGAGCTGTTTTTT
size: .; V: TRBV27; J: TRBJ2-7; D: .; CDR3: CASSLRVTGDEQYF; DNA: TGTGCCAGCAGTTTGAGGGTGACAGGCGACGAGCAGTACTTC
size: .; V: TRBV5-6; J: TRBJ2-5; D: TRBD1; CDR3: CASSPVGTGKGETQYF; DNA: TGTGCCAGCAGCCCGGTGGGGACAGGGAAAGGAGAGACCCAGTACTTC
size: .; V: TRBV7-9; J: TRBJ2-1; D: TRBD1; CDR3: CASSYFRGQTDEQFF; DNA: TGTGCCAGCAGCTACTTCAGGGGGCAGACGGATGAGCAGTTCTTC
size: .; V: TRBV25-1; J: TRBJ1-2; D: .; CDR3: CASSEIESYGYTF; DNA: TGTGCCAGCAGTGAAATCGAGTCCTATGGCTACACCTTC
size: .; V: TRBV7-2; J: TRBJ1-1; D: .; CDR3: CASSRANGEAFF; DNA: TGTGCCAGCAGTAGGGCGAACGGGGAAGCTTTCTTT
size: .; V: TRBV20-1; J: TRBJ1-1; D: TRBD1; CDR3: CSARFQGAFLSEAFF; DNA: TGCAGTGCTAGGTTTCAGGGGGCGTTTTTATCTGAAGCTTTCTTT
size: few; V: TRBV7-9; J: TRBJ2-1; D: .; CDR3: CASSSPQGEGGNEQFF; DNA: TGTGCCAGCAGCTCGCCCCAAGGAGAGGGTGGCAATGAGCAGTTCTTC
size: .; V: TRBV12-3/TRBV12-4; J: TRBJ2-7; D: .; CDR3: CASSPDVGSYEQYF; DNA: TGTGCCAGCAGCCCGGATGTCGGATCCTACGAGCAGTACTTC
size: .; V: TRBV9; J: TRBJ1-3; D: .; CDR3: CASSVRDGGEPSGNTIYF; DNA: TGTGCCAGCAGCGTCCGGGACGGCGGCGAACCCTCTGGAAACACCATATATTTT
size: .; V: TRBV2; J: TRBJ1-2; D: .; CDR3: CASSEAGTGYGYTF; DNA: TGTGCCAGCAGTGAGGCGGGGACCGGCTATGGCTACACCTTC
size: .; V: TRBV4-3; J: TRBJ2-5; D: TRBD2; CDR3: CASSQDQGLAETQYF; DNA: TGCGCCAGCAGCCAAGACCAAGGACTAGCGGAGACCCAGTACTTC
size: once; V: TRBV28; J: TRBJ1-1; D: TRBD1; CDR3: CASSSSFQGVFTMMKMNTEAFF; DNA: TGTGCCAGCAGCTCCTCTTTCCAGGGGGTTTTCACCATGATGAAAATGAACACTGAAGCTTTCTTT
size: .; V: TRBV3-1; J: TRBJ1-2; D: .; CDR3: CASSQVLAGDGLGRTPGYGYTF; DNA: TGTGCCAGCAGCCAAGTTTTAGCGGGAGACGGCTTAGGCAGGACCCCTGGCTATGGCTACACCTTC
size: many; V: TRBV20-1; J: TRBJ2-6; D: TRBD2; CDR3: CSARDREGNSGANVLTF; DNA: TGCAGTGCTAGAGATCGGGAGGGCAACTCTGGGGCCAACGTCCTGACTTTC
size: .; V: TRBV7-2; J: TRBJ2-7; D: TRBD2; CDR3: CASSVGLAETYNEQYF; DNA: TGTGCCAGCAGCGTCGGACTAGCGGAAACCTACAATGAGCAGTACTTC
size: many; V: TRBV4-2; J: TRBJ2-1; D: .; CDR3: CASSRSAEDRRQFF; DNA: TGTGCCAGCAGCCGGTCGGCGGAGGACCGACGGCAGTTCTTC
size: .; V: TRBV6-5; J: TRBJ2-1; D: TRBD2; CDR3: CASSLPRTSGGDDNEQFF; DNA: TGTGCCAGCAGTTTACCACGGACTAGCGGGGGGGACGACAATGAGCAGTTCTTC
size: few; V: TRBV7-2; J: TRBJ1-4; D: .; CDR3: CASSSGREANEKLFF; DNA: TGTGCCAGCAGTTCTGGACGGGAGGCTAATGAAAAACTGTTTTTT
size: .; V: TRBV3-1; J: TRBJ1-2; D: TRBD1; CDR3: CASSQGTGGGYTF; DNA: TGTGCCAGCAGCCAGGGGACAGGTGGTGGCTACACCTTC
size: .; V: TRBV6-5; J: TRBJ2-1; D: .; CDR3: CASGYSREQFF; DNA: TGTGCCAGCGGTTACTCCAGAGAGCAGTTCTTC
size: .; V: TRBV7-2; J: TRBJ2-1; D: TRBD2; CDR3: CASGPSGFSYNEQFF; DNA: TGTGCCAGCGGACCTAGCGGGTTCTCCTACAATGAGCAGTTCTTC
size: few; V: TRBV7-8; J: TRBJ2-7; D: TRBD2; CDR3: CASGAGPDIYEQYF; DNA: TGTGCCAGCGGAGCGGGGCCCGATATATACGAGCAGTACTTC
size: few; V: TRBV5-5; J: TRBJ1-4; D: .; CDR3: CARQGTNEKLFF; DNA: TGTGCCCGGCAGGGGACTAATGAAAAACTGTTTTTT
size: few; V: TRBV12-3/TRBV12-4; J: TRBJ1-6; D: .; CDR3: CASSLQGGKNSPLHF; DNA: TGTGCCAGCAGCCTACAGGGAGGGAAGAATTCACCCCTCCACTTT
size: .; V: TRBV5-6; J: TRBJ1-1; D: .; CDR3: CASSPPASTEAFF; DNA: TGTGCCAGCAGCCCCCCCGCGAGCACTGAAGCTTTCTTT
size: .; V: TRBV3-1; J: TRBJ1-2; D: .; CDR3: CASSQVQYGYTF; DNA: TGTGCCAGCAGCCAAGTACAGTATGGCTACACCTTC
size: many; V: TRBV4-3; J: TRBJ2-1; D: .; CDR3: CASSQGGYNEQFF; DNA: TGCGCCAGCAGCCAAGGAGGTTACAATGAGCAGTTCTTC
size: few; V: TRBV5-1; J: TRBJ1-2; D: TRBD1; CDR3: CASSAGQGVGYTF; DNA: TGCGCCAGCAGCGCGGGACAGGGGGTTGGCTACACCTTC
size: .; V: TRBV7-6; J: TRBJ2-1; D: .; CDR3: CASSLAGGGATMGPYNEQFF; DNA: TGTGCCAGCAGCTTAGCGGGGGGTGGGGCCACGATGGGGCCCTACAATGAGCAGTTCTTC
size: few; V: TRBV7-2; J: TRBJ1-2; D: .; CDR3: CASSFRMNYGYTF; DNA: TGTGCCAGCAGCTTTCGGATGAACTATGGCTACACCTTC
size: few; V: TRBV7-9; J: TRBJ2-5; D: TRBD2; CDR3: CASTLAGGPRETQYF; DNA: TGTGCCAGCACCCTAGCGGGGGGGCCGAGAGAGACCCAGTACTTC
size: few; V: TRBV12-3/TRBV12-4; J: TRBJ1-4; D: TRBD1; CDR3: CASSRGQGKTPNEKLFF; DNA: TGTGCCAGCAGTAGAGGACAGGGAAAAACTCCTAATGAAAAACTGTTTTTT
size: .; V: TRBV5-1; J: TRBJ2-7; D: TRBD1; CDR3: CASSPRGQGPYEQYF; DNA: TGCGCCAGCAGCCCTAGGGGACAGGGGCCCTACGAGCAGTACTTC
size: .; V: TRBV28; J: TRBJ1-5; D: .; CDR3: CASSSPPGWNQPQHF; DNA: TGTGCCAGCAGTTCCCCGCCAGGTTGGAATCAGCCCCAGCATTTT
size: .; V: TRBV7-2; J: TRBJ2-1; D: TRBD1; CDR3: CASSLADREEQFF; DNA: TGTGCCAGCAGCCTAGCTGACAGGGAAGAGCAGTTCTTC
size: .; V: TRBV10-3; J: TRBJ1-1; D: .; CDR3: CAISESKDTEAFF; DNA: TGTGCCATCAGTGAGAGTAAGGACACTGAAGCTTTCTTT
size: .; V: TRBV20-1; J: TRBJ1-1; D: .; CDR3: CSARVGGTETFF; DNA: TGCAGTGCTAGAGTAGGGGGGACTGAAACTTTCTTT
size: .; V: TRBV20-1; J: TRBJ2-7; D: TRBD2; CDR3: CSAPQGASGRAYNEQYF; DNA: TGCAGTGCTCCGCAAGGCGCTAGCGGGAGGGCCTACAATGAGCAGTACTTC